The 5 T cell receptor beta chains below all came from one sample that was sequenced in a study of T cell responses to AZD1222 COVID-19 vaccine (dated by TCRdb to 2020 to 2023). Receptor libraries were prepared by the immunoSEQ multiplex PCR assay. This is the immuneACCESS table as TCRdb keeps it, with only in-frame sequences that have V and J called. A part of the clones is gone; compared with another copy, unresolved V genes explain less than half, and the rest is unexplained. This sample is represented by about 120,000 clones; around nine tenths of them were singletons. 9% to 15% of the sample is held by the ten biggest clonotypes. In light of the paper, this sample's time point label describes: baseline before first vaccination. Sample: peripheral blood, taken on day 0 of AZD1222 vaccination. These TCRs come from an adult in good health.

This clone was found once. V and J are TRBV21-1 and TRBJ1-2. TRBV21-1 is given as a pseudogene. The CDR3 is 14 amino acids. The CDR3 here is CASITLGGSKSYTF. CDR3 nucleotides: TGTGCCAGCATCACCCTCGGAGGGTCGAAAAGCTACACCTTC.

This clone appeared a single time. J is TRBJ2-2 and V is TRBV6-1; D not certain. The CDR3 totals 12 residues. Germline assignment: CDR1 MNHNS and CDR2 SASEGT. Between the trimmed V and J ends, which lost 6 bases and 2 bases, there was a span of 4 bases. Here the CDR3 DNA reads TGTGCCAGCAGGGGCAACACCGGGGAGCTGTTTTTT. Translating gives CASRGNTGELFF.

This chain links TRBV3-1 (or the pseudogene TRBV3-2) with TRBJ2-2, with D perhaps given as TRBD1 or TRBD2 (6 bases each). Germline-derived CDR1 and CDR2 are LGHDT and YNNKEL (reference sequence). CDR3 size: 14 residues. With 4 bases removed from V and 13 bases from J, the gap between germline ends came to 19 bases. The CDR3 DNA reads as TGTGCCAGCAGCCTCAACCCGGGGGCGTCAGGGCTGTTTTTT. Its protein product is CASSLNPGASGLFF.

The chain is built from TRBV24-1 and TRBJ2-3; 7 bases agree with TRBD2. Germline values: CDR1 KGHDR, CDR2 SFDVKD. This CDR3 spans 17 amino acids. The ends lost 3 bases at V and 2 bases at J; junction bases unmatched: 10. The CDR3 region is CATSDAGRGLNTDTQYF. CDR3 bases: TGTGCCACCAGTGATGCTGGGAGGGGCCTTAACACAGATACGCAGTATTTT.

The V gene is TRBV29-1, the J gene TRBJ1-1, with D possibly being TRBD1 (5 bases). Germline V CDR1 and CDR2: SQVTM, ANQGSEA. The CDR3 length is 12 residues. V lost 7 bases and J lost 5, with 14 bases in between. CDR3 nucleotide sequence: TGCAGCGGGGGGGAGGGTCGTACTGAAGCTTTCTTT. Translating it yields CSGGEGRTEAFF.